The next 13 T cell receptor beta chains were all read from a single sample in a study of T cell responses to AZD1222 COVID-19 vaccine. Profiling relied on immunoSEQ multiplex PCR, and the TCRdb table lists in-frame clones only, not all of them. The table records 160,000 or so clones, 85% to 90% of them present only once. The source material was peripheral blood, sampled 28 days after the second dose of the MenACWY control vaccine. These receptors were collected from an adult who received the MenACWY meningococcal vaccine as a control.

The chain employs TRBV30 and TRBJ1-5; TRBD1 might be the D (6 bases). The CDR3 runs to 13 residues. V gave up 1 base and J gave up 5 bases, with 9 bases separating them. Germline CDR1 GTSNPN, CDR2 SVGIG (reference sequence). The CDR3 loop is CAWSEQGYQPQHF. CDR3 coding DNA: TGTGCCTGGAGTGAACAGGGCTATCAGCCCCAGCATTTT.

This clone was seen once. V is TRBV3-1 (or the pseudogene TRBV3-2) and J is TRBJ2-7; D tentatively fits TRBD1 or TRBD2 (6 bases each). The CDR3 spans 11 residues. The germline CDR1 and CDR2 sequences are LGHDT and YNNKEL (reference sequence). Between the trimmed V and J ends, which lost 6 bases and 7 bases, there was a span of 10 bases. CDR3 sequence reads: CASRLGGEQYF. Here the CDR3 DNA reads TGTGCCAGCAGACTAGGGGGGGAGCAGTACTTC.

The J gene is TRBJ2-7, the V gene TRBV12-3 or TRBV12-4, with TRBD2 as a possible D gene (6 bases). V was clipped by 3 bases and J by 6 bases, with 9 bases between them. The CDR3 runs to 12 residues. DNA of the CDR3: TGTGCCAGCAGTTTGTTGGGGGGCGAGCAGTACTTC. As protein: CASSLLGGEQYF.

This clone was seen a handful of times. The chain joins TRBV9 to TRBJ2-1, with D possibly matching TRBD2 (5 bases). CDR3 size: 14 residues. Per germline, CDR1 SGDLS and CDR2 YYNGEE. Trimming stripped 4 bases from V and 11 bases from J, with 19 bases between. This chain's CDR3 is CASSPLLTNSKQFF. Written as DNA, the CDR3 is TGTGCCAGCAGCCCCCTTCTGACTAACTCCAAGCAGTTCTTC.

This rearrangement joins TRBV12-3 or TRBV12-4 to TRBJ1-3; 8 bases are shared with TRBD1. The CDR3 is made up of 13 amino acids. Trimming took 6 bases from V and 6 from J; bases not matched to a gene: 4. The CDR3: CASRPDRVNTIYF. The CDR3 DNA reads as TGTGCCAGCAGGCCGGACAGGGTAAACACCATATATTTT.

The chain uses TRBV7-2 and TRBJ2-5, with D unresolved. The V gene's germline CDR1 is SGHTA and CDR2 FQGNSA. This CDR3 has 12 amino acids. The V end was cut by 5 bases, the J end by 3 bases, with 7 bases between. CDR3 DNA sequence: TGTGCCAGCAGCCAAGGAAAAGAGACCCAGTACTTC. Translated: CASSQGKETQYF.

This chain uses TRBV7-2 with TRBJ1-2; D gene ambiguous. The CDR3 length is 12 residues. Deletions cut 2 bases from V and 8 bases from J, with 9 bases between. Germline V gives CDR1 SGHTA, CDR2 FQGNSA. CDR3 coding DNA: TGTGCCAGCAGCTTATATGGAGGGGGCTACACCTTC. Translating gives CASSLYGGGYTF.

This chain uses TRBV5-6 with TRBJ1-2; D is possibly TRBD1 (6 bases). This CDR3 region has 16 residues. Germline CDR1 SGHDT, CDR2 YYEEEE. Trimming cost V 7 bases and J 6 bases, with 25 bases left between them. The CDR3 loop is CASFFPGTTERNGYTF. Written as DNA, the CDR3 is TGTGCCAGCTTCTTCCCCGGGACAACCGAACGGAATGGCTACACCTTC.

A single count supports this clone. CDR3 coding DNA: TGTGCCAGCAGTGGTTCGGGGACAGGGAAGGTCGGCTCTTTCTTT. Protein product: CASSGSGTGKVGSFF. V usage is TRBV28 and J usage is TRBJ1-1, with 9 bases that match TRBD1. CDR1 MDHEN and CDR2 SYDVKM come from the germline V gene. The CDR3 length is 15 residues. Unmatched junction bases numbered 16, after V lost 5 bases and J lost 12 bases.

This chain links TRBV19 with TRBJ1-5; D may be TRBD1 (5 bases). The CDR3 is 15 residues long. Germline V gene sequence: CDR1 LNHDA, CDR2 SQIVND (reference sequence). V shed 5 bases and J shed 5 bases, with 16 bases lying between them. CDR3 residues: CASSGLGVGHQPQHF. The DNA of the CDR3 is TGTGCCAGTAGTGGCCTCGGAGTGGGGCATCAGCCCCAGCATTTT. Full variable domain (rest looked up from reference TRBV19 and TRBJ1-5): DGGITQSPKYLFRKEGQNVTLSCEQNLNHDAMYWYRQDPGQGLRLIYYSQIVNDFQKGDIAEGYSVSREKKESFPLTVTSAQKNPTAFYLCASSGLGVGHQPQHFGDGTRLSIL.

This clone was detected only a few times. The J gene is TRBJ2-7, the V gene TRBV11-2, with 8 bases fitting TRBD1. Germline CDR1 SGHAT, CDR2 FQNNGV. After removal of 1 base from V and 7 bases from J, the junction contained 12 bases not matched to a gene. The CDR3 contains 16 residues. CDR3 DNA: TGTGCCAGCAGCTTAGCAGGGGGCGCCCATGTCCGTGAGCAGTACTTC. Protein sequence: CASSLAGGAHVREQYF.

This clone was detected once. The chain recombines TRBV6-5 with TRBJ2-7; weak D call: TRBD2 (6 bases). Per the germline V gene, CDR1 is MNHEY and CDR2 is SVGAGI. The CDR3 consists of 13 residues. With 6 bases removed from V and 4 bases from J, the gap between germline ends came to 13 bases. CDR3 amino acids: CASRGGFRYEQYF. CDR3 nucleotides: TGTGCCAGCAGGGGAGGTTTTCGGTACGAGCAGTACTTC.

The V gene is TRBV18, the J gene TRBJ2-5, with D maybe TRBD1 (6 bases). Germline CDR1 and CDR2: KGHSH and LQKENI. V was pared by 0 bases and J by 4 bases, with 18 bases between. The CDR3 covers 17 residues. CDR3 region: CASSPPNRDNPRETQYF. The CDR3 bases are TGTGCCAGCTCACCACCCAACCGGGACAACCCCCGAGAGACCCAGTACTTC.